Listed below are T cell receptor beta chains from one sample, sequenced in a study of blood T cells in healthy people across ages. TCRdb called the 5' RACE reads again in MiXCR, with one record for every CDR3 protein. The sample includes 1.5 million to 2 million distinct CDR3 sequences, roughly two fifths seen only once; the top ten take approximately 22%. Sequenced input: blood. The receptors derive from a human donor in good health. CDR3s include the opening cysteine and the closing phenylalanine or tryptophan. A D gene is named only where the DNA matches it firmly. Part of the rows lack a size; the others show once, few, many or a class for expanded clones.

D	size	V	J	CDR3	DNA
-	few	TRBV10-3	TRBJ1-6	CAIRGGMGSPLHF	TGTGCCATCCGCGGGGGAATGGGATCACCCCTCCACTTT
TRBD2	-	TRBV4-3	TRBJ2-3	CASSQVPGGGEDTQYF	TGCGCCAGCAGCCAAGTCCCTGGCGGGGGTGAGGATACGCAGTATTTT
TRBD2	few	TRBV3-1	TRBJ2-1	CASSPSGTRNNEQFF	TGTGCCAGCAGCCCTTCCGGGACTAGAAACAATGAGCAGTTCTTC
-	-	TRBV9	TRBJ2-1	CASSIDPLHEQFF	TGTGCCAGCAGCATCGACCCTTTGCATGAGCAGTTCTTC
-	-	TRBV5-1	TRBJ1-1	CASTQNSGGVAEAFF	TGCGCCAGCACTCAAAATTCCGGAGGGGTCGCTGAAGCTTTCTTT
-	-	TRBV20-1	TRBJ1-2	CSARGAKGGGRSYTF	TGCAGTGCTAGGGGGGCAAAGGGCGGGGGTCGGAGCTACACCTTC
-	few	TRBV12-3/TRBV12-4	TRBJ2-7	CASSLASSGSSYEQYF	TGTGCCAGCAGTTTAGCGTCCAGCGGATCATCCTACGAGCAGTACTTC
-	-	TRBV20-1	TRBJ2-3	CSVGDPSTDTQYF	TGCAGTGTAGGCGACCCTAGCACAGATACGCAGTATTTT
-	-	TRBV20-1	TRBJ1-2	CSARDSGRGVGGYTF	TGCAGTGCTAGAGACTCGGGCAGAGGGGTGGGCGGCTACACCTTC
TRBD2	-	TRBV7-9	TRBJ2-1	CASSPRGAGAYNEQFF	TGTGCCAGCAGCCCCAGGGGAGCGGGGGCGTACAATGAGCAGTTCTTC
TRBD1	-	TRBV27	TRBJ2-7	CASSILTGAEQYF	TGTGCCAGCAGTATACTTACAGGGGCCGAGCAGTACTTC
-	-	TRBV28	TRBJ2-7	CASGLASSYEQYF	TGTGCCAGCGGTTTGGCCAGCTCCTACGAGCAGTACTTC
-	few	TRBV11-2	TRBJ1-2	CASSFGGIYGYTF	TGTGCCAGCAGCTTCGGGGGGATCTATGGCTACACCTTC
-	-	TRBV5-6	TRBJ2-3	CASSYVTQSSTDTQYF	TGTGCCAGCAGTTACGTGACCCAATCCAGCACAGATACGCAGTATTTT
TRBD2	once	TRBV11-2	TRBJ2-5	CASSLVGGLVVSNEQYF	TGTGCCAGCAGCTTAGTGGGCGGACTAGTCGTATCCAATGAGCAGTACTTC
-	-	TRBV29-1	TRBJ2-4	CSVEFGENIQYF	TGCAGCGTTGAATTTGGGGAGAACATTCAGTACTTC
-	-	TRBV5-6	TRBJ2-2	CASSETVTRELFF	TGTGCCAGCAGCGAAACAGTCACCCGGGAGCTGTTTTTT
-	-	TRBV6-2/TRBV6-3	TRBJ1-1	CASTPGGNTEAFF	TGTGCCAGCACCCCGGGAGGAAACACTGAAGCTTTCTTT
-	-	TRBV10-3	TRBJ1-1	CAIGEGPYPNTEAFF	TGTGCCATCGGCGAGGGGCCTTACCCGAACACTGAAGCTTTCTTT
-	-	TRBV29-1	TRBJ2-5	CSVIAGIQETQYF	TGCAGCGTAATTGCAGGGATTCAAGAGACCCAGTACTTC
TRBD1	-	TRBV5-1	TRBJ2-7	CASSWGTGRLNYEQYF	TGCGCCAGCAGCTGGGGGACAGGGCGACTAAACTACGAGCAGTACTTC
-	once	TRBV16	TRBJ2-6	CASSQSGQAGANVLTF	TGTGCCAGCAGCCAATCTGGGCAAGCTGGGGCCAACGTCCTGACTTTC
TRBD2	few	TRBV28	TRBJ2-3	CASSLLSRGITDTQYF	TGTGCCAGCAGTTTATTGTCGCGGGGGATCACAGATACGCAGTATTTT
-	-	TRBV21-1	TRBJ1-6	CASSKEGAPSSYNSPLHF	TGTGCCAGCAGCAAAGAGGGGGCCCCTAGCTCCTATAATTCACCCCTCCACTTT
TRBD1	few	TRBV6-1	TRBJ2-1	CASSVQGVLNEQFF	TGTGCCAGCAGTGTACAGGGGGTCCTCAATGAGCAGTTCTTC
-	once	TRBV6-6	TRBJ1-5	CASSERTEGWQPQHF	TGTGCCAGCAGCGAACGGACAGAGGGATGGCAGCCCCAGCATTTT
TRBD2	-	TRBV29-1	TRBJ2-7	CSVKAGTRINEQYF	TGCAGCGTTAAAGCCGGGACTAGGATTAACGAGCAGTACTTC
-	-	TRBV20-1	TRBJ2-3	CSAKEGEGTDTQYF	TGCAGTGCTAAGGAGGGAGAAGGAACAGATACGCAGTATTTT
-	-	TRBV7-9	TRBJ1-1	CASSSDSNMNTEAFF	TGTGCCAGCAGCTCGGACAGCAACATGAACACTGAAGCTTTCTTT
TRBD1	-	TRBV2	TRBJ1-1	CASSDRGRDAFF	TGTGCCAGCAGTGACAGGGGGCGTGACGCTTTCTTT
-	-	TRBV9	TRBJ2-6	CASSVGPRVSLANVRTF	TGTGCCAGCAGCGTCGGACCGAGAGTTTCTTTGGCCAACGTCCGGACTTTC
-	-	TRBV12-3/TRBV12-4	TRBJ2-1	CASSPPQEPQFF	TGTGCCAGCAGTCCTCCCCAGGAGCCTCAGTTCTTC